Below are 3 T cell receptor beta chains sequenced from a single sample in a study of T cell responses to AZD1222 COVID-19 vaccine. Assay used: immunoSEQ multiplex PCR; TCRdb lists only in-frame clones, some missing. The sample lists around 180,000 clones; around 94% were seen once. The sequencing used peripheral blood, collected 28 days after the second AZD1222 dose. The receptor source for this set is an adult who received the AZD1222 COVID-19 vaccine.

This sequence joins TRBV6-5 and TRBJ1-4; possibly TRBD1 for D (6 bases). Trimming stripped 6 bases from V and 4 bases from J, with 12 bases between. Germline V lookup: CDR1 MNHEY, CDR2 SVGAGI. The CDR3 is made up of 14 amino acids. This CDR3 is CASSLEGGNEKLFF. The CDR3 bases are TGTGCCAGCAGCCTCGAGGGGGGTAATGAAAAACTGTTTTTT.

This clone occurred a few times. The rearrangement links TRBV27 to TRBJ2-7, with D perhaps being TRBD1 or TRBD2 (6 bases each). The CDR3 covers 14 residues. The V end lost 6 bases, the J end lost 6 bases, and 18 bases lay between the germline ends. Germline CDR1 and CDR2: MNHEY and SMNVEV (reference sequence). CDR3: CASSLGGQGPEQYF. The CDR3 nucleotides read TGTGCCAGCAGCCTAGGGGGGCAGGGACCCGAGCAGTACTTC.

This clone was observed a single time. The V gene is TRBV7-2, the J gene TRBJ1-1; maybe TRBD1 (5 bases). V gave up 2 bases and J gave up 4 bases, with 14 bases separating them. The CDR3 runs 15 residues. Per germline, CDR1 SGHTA and CDR2 FQGNSA. The CDR3 loop reads CASSLSAGGGTEAFF. CDR3 DNA: TGTGCCAGCAGCTTAAGCGCTGGGGGGGGCACTGAAGCTTTCTTT.